The present TCR beta chain was sequenced within a study of T cells in Graves' hyperthyroidism and ophthalmopathy. As for the study in general: Peripheral blood was collected at initial diagnosis, before any treatment.

Trimming took 9 bases from V and 1 from J; bases not matched to a gene: 3. The CDR3 spans 14 residues. The study, taken as a whole, reports: Appearing also in blood were most of the thyroid clonotypes expanded above 0.001. Stable hyperthyroidism was told apart from ophthalmopathy by a model built on 13 V-J features.

At least ten counts were recorded for this clonotype. The antigen is unknown. There were TCR beta CDR3 regions amplified from RNA transcripts. With the HTBI primer set, the TCR CDR3 went through a first round of RT-PCR. One entry per CDR3 protein results from TCRdb running MiXCR on the multiplex PCR reads. The top ten hold approximately 32% of the sample, which has 500,000 or so distinct CDR3 sequences, 15% to 20% seen once. Duration under 3 months, a NOSPECS grade of at least 4, and a Clinical Activity Score of at least 3 characterized the ophthalmopathy patients. This TCR came from a woman in her thirties with Graves' ophthalmopathy. Source material: blood. This rearrangement joins TRBV12-3 or TRBV12-4 to TRBJ2-1; TRBD1 agrees at 10 bases. The CDR3 nucleotides are TGTGCCAGTGAGGACAGGGGGTCCTACAATGAGCAGTTCTTC. It yields the protein CASEDRGSYNEQFF.